A single sample gave rise to the 23 T cell receptor beta chains below, sequenced in a study of T cell changes during pregnancy in multiple sclerosis. Repertoires were generated with immunoSEQ multiplex PCR, while TCRdb's copy carries only in-frame clones and drops some. The table includes around 29,000 clones, around 90% detected once. The starting material was CD8+ T cells from peripheral blood mononuclear cells, obtained before pregnancy. These receptors were obtained from a female donor with multiple sclerosis, enrolled in a pregnancy study.

The chain carries TRBV7-9 and TRBJ2-1; 13 nucleotides agree with TRBD2. From germline, CDR1 is SEHNR and CDR2 FQNEAQ (reference sequence). The CDR3 has 17 amino acids. V was clipped by 5 bases and J by 3 bases; unmatched bases: 7. CDR3 DNA sequence: TGTGCCAGCAGCCAAACGGGACTAGCGGGACTCTACAATGAGCAGTTCTTC. Its translation: CASSQTGLAGLYNEQFF. The full variable domain, in which reference TRBV7-9 and TRBJ2-1 provide the parts outside the CDR3, is DTGVSQNPRHKITKRGQNVTFRCDPISEHNRLYWYRQTLGQGPEFLTYFQNEAQLEKSRLLSDRFSAERPKGSFSTLEIQRTEQGDSAMYLCASSQTGLAGLYNEQFFGPGTRLTVL.

The chain recombines TRBV28 with TRBJ2-3; D not certain. Germline V lookup: CDR1 MDHEN, CDR2 SYDVKM. The length of the CDR3 is 19 residues. The germline V and J ends were trimmed by 4 bases and 5 bases, with 28 bases remaining between them. The CDR3 DNA is TGTGCCAGCAGTTCCCTTCTAGTAACCCTCCAAACTCGGGTAGATACGCAGTATTTT. Its protein is CASSSLLVTLQTRVDTQYF.

This clone appeared a single time. This chain's CDR3 is CATSRVGTVYSNQPQHF. The CDR3 DNA is TGTGCCACCAGCAGAGTGGGGACAGTATATAGTAATCAGCCCCAGCATTTT. The rearrangement uses TRBV15 and TRBJ1-5, with 7 bases identical to TRBD1. Germline V gives CDR1 LNHNV, CDR2 YYDKDF (reference sequence). This CDR3 has 17 amino acids. V trimming: 1 base; J trimming: 4 bases; junction bases outside the gene matches: 10. Together with reference TRBV15 and TRBJ1-5, the CDR3 gives the full variable domain: DAMVIQNPRYQVTQFGKPVTLSCSQTLNHNVMYWYQQKSSQAPKLLFHYYDKDFNNEADTPDNFQSRRPNTSFCFLDIRSPGLGDTAMYLCATSRVGTVYSNQPQHFGDGTRLSIL.

The chain recombines TRBV11-2 with TRBJ1-2, with a tentative D call TRBD1 (6 bases). The CDR3 has 16 amino acids. Germline CDR1 SGHAT, CDR2 FQNNGV. Trimming pared 3 bases from V and 0 bases from J, leaving 14 bases between. The CDR3 reads CASSFIGQHPNYGYTF. The CDR3 DNA follows: TGTGCCAGCAGCTTTATCGGACAGCACCCTAACTATGGCTACACCTTC.

V gene TRBV10-3 combines with J gene TRBJ1-1; 9 positions agree with TRBD1. The CDR3 consists of 14 residues. Germline V lookup: CDR1 ENHRY, CDR2 SYGVKD. J gave up 3 bases and V 6 bases, and 5 bases lay outside the gene matches. The CDR3 DNA reads as TGTGCCATCAGGACAGGGGGGGTAGACACTGAAGCTTTCTTT. Translating it yields CAIRTGGVDTEAFF.

The chain employs TRBV2 and TRBJ2-2; TRBD1 agrees at 7 bases. The trim removed 9 bases at V and 0 bases at J, leaving 7 bases unmatched. Per germline, CDR1 SNHLY and CDR2 FYNNEI. CDR3 length: 15 residues. This CDR3 is CARRTGTANTGELFF. In nucleotides, the CDR3 is TGTGCCAGACGAACGGGGACAGCGAACACCGGGGAGCTGTTTTTT. The whole variable domain, remainder taken from reference TRBV2 and TRBJ2-2, is EPEVTQTPSHQVTQMGQEVILRCVPISNHLYFYWYRQILGQKVEFLVSFYNNEISEKSEIFDDQFSVERPDGSNFTLKIRSTKLEDSAMYFCARRTGTANTGELFFGEGSRLTVL.

The rearrangement links TRBV9 to TRBJ2-7; D is unresolved. CDR3 length equals 14 residues. In germline, CDR1 is SGDLS, CDR2 YYNGEE. V lost 3 bases, J lost 0 bases, and 10 bases lay in between. The CDR3: CASSAYESSYEQYF. The CDR3, as DNA: TGTGCCAGCAGCGCCTACGAGAGCTCCTACGAGCAGTACTTC. The full variable domain, in which reference TRBV9 and TRBJ2-7 provide the parts outside the CDR3, is DSGVTQTPKHLITATGQRVTLRCSPRSGDLSVYWYQQSLDQGLQFLIQYYNGEERAKGNILERFSAQQFPDLHSELNLSSLELGDSALYFCASSAYESSYEQYFGPGTRLTVT.

In its sample, this clone was seen once. This chain joins TRBV5-1 and TRBJ2-3, with TRBD1 as a possible D gene (6 bases). The CDR3 runs to 19 residues. The germline V gene has CDR1 SGHRS and CDR2 YFSETQ. The V end was cut by 4 bases, the J end by 2 bases, with 26 bases between. The CDR3 DNA follows: TGCGCCAGCAGCCTCACTGAGGGCAAAAGGGGACAAACCACAGATACGCAGTATTTT. Protein sequence: CASSLTEGKRGQTTDTQYF.

The gene calls are TRBV29-1 and TRBJ2-2; no clear D gene. In germline, CDR1 is SQVTM, CDR2 ANQGSEA. The CDR3 is 13 amino acids. The V gene lost 6 bases and the J gene lost 0 bases, with 8 bases spanning the gap. The CDR3 bases are TGCAGCGTAAAACAGCCGAACACCGGGGAGCTGTTTTTT. It specifies CSVKQPNTGELFF.

This chain links TRBV7-9 with TRBJ1-2; 10 nucleotides agree with TRBD1. The J segment lost 2 bases and the V segment lost 3 bases, leaving 0 bases of the junction unmatched. The CDR3 spans 14 residues. Germline assignment: CDR1 SEHNR and CDR2 FQNEAQ (reference sequence). CDR3 bases: TGTGCCAGCAGCTTGGGACAGGGGAACTATGGCTACACCTTC. Protein: CASSLGQGNYGYTF.

The chain couples TRBV4-3 to TRBJ2-1, with 10 bases matching TRBD2. The ends lost 5 bases at V and 9 bases at J; junction bases unmatched: 13. CDR1 is LGHNA, CDR2 YSLEER, per germline. The CDR3 is 16 amino acids. The CDR3 reads CASSTRLAGPASEQFF. The CDR3 nucleotides are TGCGCCAGCAGCACCCGACTAGCGGGTCCGGCCAGTGAGCAGTTCTTC.

V is TRBV27 and J is TRBJ2-1; 8 bases map to TRBD2. V shed 2 bases and J 2 bases; nucleotides not matched to a gene: 11. The CDR3 has 18 residues. Germline V gives CDR1 MNHEY, CDR2 SMNVEV (reference sequence). CDR3 nucleotides: TGTGCCAGCAGTTTAGCTTCACCCAGCGGGAGTCCCTACAATGAGCAGTTCTTC. Its protein product is CASSLASPSGSPYNEQFF.

The chain combines TRBV11-2 with TRBJ2-5; a weak D match, TRBD1 (6 bases). V was trimmed by 1 base and J by 3 bases, leaving 9 bases between them. Germline lookup yields CDR1 SGHAT and CDR2 FQNNGV. The CDR3 consists of 14 residues. DNA for the CDR3: TGTGCCAGCAGCTTAGTGGGGGCGAAAGAGACCCAGTACTTC. Protein sequence: CASSLVGAKETQYF. The full variable domain, its missing parts supplied by reference TRBV11-2 and TRBJ2-5, is EAGVAQSPRYKIIEKRQSVAFWCNPISGHATLYWYQQILGQGPKLLIQFQNNGVVDDSQLPKDRFSAERLKGVDSTLKIQPAKLEDSAVYLCASSLVGAKETQYFGPGTRLLVL.

The rearrangement links TRBV29-1 to TRBJ2-3, with 12 positions matching TRBD2. Germline V gene sequence: CDR1 SQVTM, CDR2 ANQGSEA. The CDR3 runs 17 residues. V shed 6 bases, J shed 2 bases, and the junction held 12 bases outside the gene matches. DNA of the CDR3: TGCAGCGTCTTCCGGAGCCTAGCGGGGGGGATCACAGATACGCAGTATTTT. Encoded protein: CSVFRSLAGGITDTQYF.

The rearrangement links TRBV19 to TRBJ1-2, with D unclear. V lost 5 bases to trimming and J lost 3 bases, with 13 bases between them. Looked up from germline, CDR1 is LNHDA and CDR2 is SQIVND (reference sequence). The CDR3 is 14 residues long. CDR3 DNA: TGTGCCAGTAGTTTCCGAGACATGGACTATGGCTACACCTTC. Protein sequence: CASSFRDMDYGYTF.

The rearrangement uses TRBV28 and TRBJ1-5; D might be TRBD1 (5 bases). V shed 6 bases and J shed 5 bases, with 17 bases lying between them. Germline-derived CDR1 and CDR2 are MDHEN and SYDVKM. This CDR3 contains 15 residues. The CDR3 bases are TGTGCCAGCAGGTCCACCGGGACTTGGCATCAGCCCCAGCATTTT. Amino acids: CASRSTGTWHQPQHF.

The V and J genes are TRBV19 and TRBJ1-2; the match to TRBD1 covers 8 bases. The CDR3 covers 16 residues. With V trimmed by 3 bases and J by 3 bases, 9 bases remained unmatched. Germline V gives CDR1 LNHDA, CDR2 SQIVND (reference sequence). The CDR3 loop is CASSIGPGGDHYGYTF. The CDR3 DNA reads as TGTGCCAGTAGTATTGGGCCAGGGGGCGATCACTATGGCTACACCTTC.

This chain uses TRBV27 with TRBJ1-5; 9 bases are shared with TRBD1. V trimming: 4 bases; J trimming: 4 bases; junction bases outside the gene matches: 5. The CDR3 spans 15 residues. Germline V gene lookup returns CDR1 MNHEY and CDR2 SMNVEV (reference sequence). CDR3 residues: CASSWGQGGNQPQHF. DNA of the CDR3: TGTGCCAGCAGTTGGGGACAGGGTGGGAATCAGCCCCAGCATTTT.

J is TRBJ2-7 and V is TRBV29-1, with 7 bases fitting TRBD2. The junction had 13 bases not matched to a gene; V was cut back by 1 base and J by 1 base. Germline CDR1 reads SQVTM; CDR2 reads ANQGSEA. The CDR3 has 17 residues. CDR3 in DNA: TGCAGCGTTGAAGGTCTCGGGGGAGGGCCATATTCCTACGAGCAGTACTTC. Amino acid sequence: CSVEGLGGGPYSYEQYF.

The chain joins TRBV2 to TRBJ1-2; 8 nucleotides line up with TRBD1. Germline V CDR1 and CDR2: SNHLY, FYNNEI. This CDR3 has 13 residues. V dropped 6 bases and J dropped 4; count of bases not matched to a gene: 4. The CDR3 sequence is CASRDREAYGYTF. DNA for the CDR3: TGTGCCAGCAGGGACAGGGAGGCCTATGGCTACACCTTC.

The rearrangement joins TRBV10-3 to TRBJ2-7, with TRBD1 matching 9 bases. Unmatched junction bases numbered 3, after V lost 3 bases and J lost 3 bases. The CDR3 runs 14 residues. CDR1 is ENHRY, CDR2 SYGVKD, per germline. CDR3 residues: CAISDRDRDYEQYF. CDR3 bases: TGTGCCATCAGTGACAGGGACAGGGACTACGAGCAGTACTTC.

The rearrangement links TRBV27 to TRBJ1-5; D is unresolved. Germline V CDR1 and CDR2: MNHEY, SMNVEV (reference sequence). The CDR3 is 15 amino acids. V was cut by 3 bases and J by 2 bases, with 11 bases left in between. The CDR3 DNA reads as TGTGCCAGCAGTTTGGAGGGCTCCGGCAATCAGCCCCAGCATTTT. It is translated as CASSLEGSGNQPQHF.

V and J are TRBV4-3 and TRBJ1-5; 9 bases are shared with TRBD1. Germline trimming cut 0 bases from V and 4 bases from J; bases unmatched to any gene: 4. From germline, CDR1 is LGHNA and CDR2 YSLEER. The CDR3 runs 16 residues. Here the CDR3 reads CASSQDEGTGNQPQHF. CDR3 bases: TGCGCCAGCAGCCAAGATGAGGGGACAGGGAATCAGCCCCAGCATTTT.